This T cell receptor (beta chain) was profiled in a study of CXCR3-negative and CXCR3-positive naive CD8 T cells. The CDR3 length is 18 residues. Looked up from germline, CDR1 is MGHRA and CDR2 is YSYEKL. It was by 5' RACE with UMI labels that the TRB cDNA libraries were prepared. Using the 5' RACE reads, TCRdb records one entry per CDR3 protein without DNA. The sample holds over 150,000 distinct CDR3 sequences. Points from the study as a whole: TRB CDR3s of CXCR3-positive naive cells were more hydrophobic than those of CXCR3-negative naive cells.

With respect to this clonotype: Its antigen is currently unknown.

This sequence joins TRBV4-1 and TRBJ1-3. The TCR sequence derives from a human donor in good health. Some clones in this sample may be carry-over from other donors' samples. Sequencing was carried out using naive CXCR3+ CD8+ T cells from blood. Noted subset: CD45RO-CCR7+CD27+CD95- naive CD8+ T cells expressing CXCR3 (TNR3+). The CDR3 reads CASSQVVIRAHSGNTIYF.